This T cell receptor (beta chain) is from a study of CD8+CD57+ T cells in acquired aplastic anemia. Profiles of TCR beta VDJ and CDR3 were generated from a genomic DNA template. Each CDR3 protein is one row after TCRdb ran MiXCR on the reads. The repertoire holds 400,000 to 450,000 distinct CDR3 sequences, just under 70% seen once, with 3.5% to 4.5% in the top ten. V shed 8 bases, J shed 4 bases, and the junction held 7 bases outside the gene matches. The CDR3 runs 13 residues. Germline-derived CDR1 and CDR2 are LNHDA and SQIVND (reference sequence). This clonotype was seen ten or more times. The TCR comes from a human donor in good health, serving as a control. V and J are TRBV19 and TRBJ2-5; 7 nucleotides match TRBD1. Sequencing was carried out using sorted CD4+, CD8+, or CD8+CD57+ T cells (not recorded which) from PBMCs. The DNA of the CDR3 is TGTGCCAGTGAAGACAGGGCAACAGAGACCCAGTACTTC. Protein product: CASEDRATETQYF.